This is a list of T cell receptor beta chains from one sample in a study of neoadjuvant anti-PD-1 for oral cavity cancer. Libraries were prepared by immunoSEQ multiplex PCR; TCRdb keeps only in-frame clonotypes and omits some of them. Among about 16,000 clones listed, approximately 71% were seen once. Sequenced material: PBMCs, taken before nivolumab (anti-PD-1) treatment. The receptors stem from a person between 40 and 80 years old with oral cavity squamous cell carcinoma. Each CDR3 is given with its conserved first and last residue. Each record gives: V gene, clone size, J gene, D gene, CDR3 DNA, CDR3 protein. A D gene is named only where the DNA matches it firmly. Clone size is shown for a subset of rows, as once, few, many or a class of expanded clone.

v_call: TRBV5-6
clone_size: .
j_call: TRBJ1-4
d_call: TRBD1
cdr3_nt: TGTGCCAGCAGCTATGGACAGGGGGCAACTAATGAAAAACTGTTTTTT
cdr3_aa: CASSYGQGATNEKLFF

v_call: TRBV7-8
clone_size: .
j_call: TRBJ1-1
d_call: TRBD1
cdr3_nt: TGTGCCAGCAGCGTTAACAGGGGGGCGATGGCTGAAGCTTTCTTT
cdr3_aa: CASSVNRGAMAEAFF

v_call: TRBV27
clone_size: .
j_call: TRBJ2-7
d_call: TRBD2
cdr3_nt: TGTGCCAGCAGGCCCACCTGGACTAGCGGGAGCCAGTACTTC
cdr3_aa: CASRPTWTSGSQYF

v_call: TRBV7-8
clone_size: .
j_call: TRBJ1-3
d_call: .
cdr3_nt: TGTGCCAGCAGCTTAGCAGGGCACAGCAGCTCTGGAAACACCATATATTTT
cdr3_aa: CASSLAGHSSSGNTIYF

v_call: TRBV7-2
clone_size: .
j_call: TRBJ2-7
d_call: TRBD2
cdr3_nt: TGTGCCAGCAGCTCGCGGGAGGAAGTGCACGAGCAGTACTTC
cdr3_aa: CASSSREEVHEQYF

v_call: TRBV5-4
clone_size: .
j_call: TRBJ2-5
d_call: TRBD2
cdr3_nt: TGTGCCAGCAGCTCTGGGACTAGCGGGAGTTTAGAGACCCAGTACTTC
cdr3_aa: CASSSGTSGSLETQYF

v_call: TRBV10-3
clone_size: few
j_call: TRBJ2-5
d_call: .
cdr3_nt: TGTGCCATCAGTCAAACAGGTGAAGAGACCCAGTACTTC
cdr3_aa: CAISQTGEETQYF

v_call: TRBV6-4
clone_size: .
j_call: TRBJ2-7
d_call: TRBD1
cdr3_nt: TGTGCCAGCAGTGACTCGAGGGGGCCAGGGTACGAGCAGTACTTC
cdr3_aa: CASSDSRGPGYEQYF

v_call: TRBV14
clone_size: .
j_call: TRBJ1-1
d_call: .
cdr3_nt: TGTGCCAGCAGACGGGACCTCCAAGCTTTCTTT
cdr3_aa: CASRRDLQAFF

v_call: TRBV9
clone_size: .
j_call: TRBJ2-5
d_call: .
cdr3_nt: TGTGCCAGCAGCCCTAGGTACCAAGAGACCCAGTACTTC
cdr3_aa: CASSPRYQETQYF

v_call: TRBV9
clone_size: .
j_call: TRBJ1-1
d_call: .
cdr3_nt: TGTGCCAGCAGCGTAGTTGGGGGGCCAAACACTGAAGCTTTCTTT
cdr3_aa: CASSVVGGPNTEAFF

v_call: TRBV30
clone_size: .
j_call: TRBJ1-1
d_call: .
cdr3_nt: TGTGCCTGGAGCCGGGGTCACAGCGCGAACACTGAAGCTTTCTTT
cdr3_aa: CAWSRGHSANTEAFF

v_call: TRBV27
clone_size: few
j_call: TRBJ2-3
d_call: .
cdr3_nt: TGTGCCAGCAGAAGTACGGGGGGCACAGATACGCAGTATTTT
cdr3_aa: CASRSTGGTDTQYF

v_call: TRBV7-3
clone_size: .
j_call: TRBJ2-3
d_call: TRBD1
cdr3_nt: TGTGCCAGCAGCTCACAGGGGCCCGGCTCACCAACAGATACGCAGTATTTT
cdr3_aa: CASSSQGPGSPTDTQYF

v_call: TRBV7-3
clone_size: .
j_call: TRBJ2-2
d_call: .
cdr3_nt: TGTGCCAGCAGCTTAAATGCGGCCGGGGAGCTGTTTTTT
cdr3_aa: CASSLNAAGELFF

v_call: TRBV19
clone_size: medium-sized
j_call: TRBJ1-1
d_call: .
cdr3_nt: TGTGCCAGCCATGGGGCCGAAGTACACCTCCCTGAAGCTTTCTTT
cdr3_aa: CASHGAEVHLPEAFF

v_call: TRBV7-3
clone_size: few
j_call: TRBJ2-7
d_call: .
cdr3_nt: TGTGCCAGCAGCTTAACGGGACAGGGTTGGCGGGAGGGCGGAGAGCAGTACTTC
cdr3_aa: CASSLTGQGWREGGEQYF

v_call: TRBV11-2
clone_size: .
j_call: TRBJ1-2
d_call: .
cdr3_nt: TGTGCCAGCAGCTCCCGACGGCGGACCTCCTATGGCTACACCTTC
cdr3_aa: CASSSRRRTSYGYTF

v_call: TRBV19
clone_size: .
j_call: TRBJ1-1
d_call: .
cdr3_nt: TGTGCCAGTAGTGGCGGTCCCGCAACTGAAGCTTTCTTT
cdr3_aa: CASSGGPATEAFF

v_call: TRBV19
clone_size: few
j_call: TRBJ1-5
d_call: TRBD1
cdr3_nt: TGTGCCAGTAGTATCGGGACAGGGAATCAGCCCCAGCATTTT
cdr3_aa: CASSIGTGNQPQHF

v_call: TRBV6-6
clone_size: .
j_call: TRBJ1-1
d_call: .
cdr3_nt: TGTGCCAGCACTCGGGTCCTGCCGGGCACTGAAGCTTTCTTT
cdr3_aa: CASTRVLPGTEAFF

v_call: TRBV5-1
clone_size: .
j_call: TRBJ1-3
d_call: TRBD1
cdr3_nt: TGCGCCAGCAGCCCGGACAGGGTGGGAAACACCATATATTTT
cdr3_aa: CASSPDRVGNTIYF

v_call: TRBV7-9
clone_size: few
j_call: TRBJ2-7
d_call: .
cdr3_nt: TGTGCCAGCAGCTTAGAGGGTAGCTCCTACGAGCAGTACTTC
cdr3_aa: CASSLEGSSYEQYF